These 24 T cell receptor beta chains came from one sample sequenced in a study of molecular identifiers for immune sequencing clone quantification. TCRdb re-called the PCR reads through MiXCR, storing one row per CDR3 protein. The table records approximately 500,000 distinct CDR3 sequences, less than 30% of them present only once. Sequencing used naive CD8+ T cells from blood, with Jurkat cell RNA spiked in. The subset was: FACS-sorted CD8+CD4-CCR7+CD45RA+ naive T cells. Receptors originate from a human donor in good health. Some libraries in this study had Jurkat cell RNA spiked in.

This clonotype has at least ten counts. The chain recombines TRBV7-9 with TRBJ1-1; 11 bases map to TRBD1. This CDR3 has 16 residues. CDR1 is SEHNR and CDR2 is FQNEAQ in the germline V gene (reference sequence). J gave up 4 bases and V 0 bases, and 4 bases lay outside the gene matches. This CDR3 reads CASSLARTGGGTEAFF. CDR3 nucleotides: TGTGCCAGCAGCTTAGCGAGGACAGGGGGCGGCACTGAAGCTTTCTTT.

This clonotype was detected many times. The chain carries TRBV29-1 and TRBJ1-5; no reliable D call. Germline loops: CDR1 SQVTM, CDR2 ANQGSEA. Trimming cost V 3 bases and J 5 bases, with 17 bases left between them. This CDR3 is built from 15 residues. CDR3 amino acids: CSVEPDGSFDQPQHF. In DNA form, the CDR3 reads TGCAGCGTTGAGCCGGATGGAAGCTTCGATCAGCCCCAGCATTTT.

This clonotype came up many times. This chain connects TRBV6-2 or TRBV6-3 to TRBJ2-3, with 8 bases matching TRBD1. V was pared by 5 bases and J by 5 bases, with 6 bases of the junction left unmatched. The CDR3 spans 14 residues. Germline V gene sequence: CDR1 MNHEY, CDR2 SVGEGT. CDR3 nucleotides: TGTGCCAGCAGTCAGGACAGGGCGGGAGATACGCAGTATTTT. This encodes CASSQDRAGDTQYF.

The rearrangement uses TRBV14 and TRBJ2-5, with D tentatively TRBD1 or TRBD2 (6 bases each). The germline gives CDR1 SGHDN, CDR2 FVKESK. The V gene lost 1 base and the J gene lost 4 bases, with 19 bases spanning the gap. There are 17 residues in the CDR3. CDR3 nucleotides: TGTGCCAGCAGCCAAGTTCATCCGGGGGCGGATCTAGAGACCCAGTACTTC. This sequence encodes CASSQVHPGADLETQYF.

The V and J genes are TRBV19 and TRBJ2-7; TRBD1 matches 9 bases. V gave up 5 bases and J gave up 0 bases; unmatched junction bases: 8. Germline CDR1 reads LNHDA; CDR2 reads SQIVND (reference sequence). CDR3 length: 16 amino acids. The CDR3, as DNA: TGTGCCAGTAGTGACCCCGACAGGGGGAGCTCCTACGAGCAGTACTTC. Translated: CASSDPDRGSSYEQYF.

CDR3 bases: TGTGCCAGCAGTGAATGGGCTAGCGGAGAAAACACAGATACGCAGTATTTT. Its protein product is CASSEWASGENTDTQYF. The chain is built from TRBV2 and TRBJ2-3; 7 positions agree with TRBD2. The germline CDR1 and CDR2 sequences are SNHLY and FYNNEI. J lost 2 bases, V lost 2 bases, and 10 bases had no gene match. The CDR3 runs to 17 residues.

This clonotype was detected only a few times. This chain's CDR3 is CASSLEGGNYEQYF. In DNA, the CDR3 is TGTGCCAGCAGCTTAGAGGGAGGGAACTACGAGCAGTACTTC. The chain has TRBV7-9 and TRBJ2-7, with TRBD2 identical over 7 bases. CDR1 and CDR2 (germline): SEHNR, FQNEAQ (reference sequence). Germline trimming cut 1 base from V and 3 bases from J; bases unmatched to any gene: 3. This CDR3 contains 14 residues.

This clonotype was picked up many times. This chain links TRBV7-6 with TRBJ2-5, with a weak D call TRBD1 (5 bases). Per the germline V gene, CDR1 is SGHVS and CDR2 is FNYEAQ. The length of the CDR3 is 14 residues. The V and J ends lost 2 bases and 5 bases respectively, with 12 bases between them. The CDR3: CASSLNWGRETQYF. The CDR3 DNA reads as TGTGCCAGCAGCTTAAACTGGGGCCGGGAGACCCAGTACTTC.

The rearrangement joins TRBV7-9 to TRBJ1-1; the D is unclear. The CDR3 is made up of 13 amino acids. CDR1 is SEHNR, CDR2 FQNEAQ, per germline (reference sequence). V was pared by 7 bases and J by 4 bases, with 13 bases between. CDR3 protein: CASKDGKLTEAFF. DNA for the CDR3: TGTGCCAGCAAGGACGGAAAACTCACTGAAGCTTTCTTT.

DNA for the CDR3: TGTGCCAGCAGCTCCCCTGGGGGGCGGGAAGGTCGACTCTGGGACACCGGGGAGCTGTTTTTT. Translating gives CASSSPGGREGRLWDTGELFF. The chain joins TRBV7-6 to TRBJ2-2; D is possibly TRBD1 or TRBD2 (6 bases each). CDR1 SGHVS and CDR2 FNYEAQ come from the germline V gene. The CDR3 extends over 21 amino acids. V shed 4 bases and J shed 3 bases, with 30 bases lying between them.

The chain combines TRBV4-1 with TRBJ1-1; a weak D match, TRBD1 (6 bases). The V gene lost 4 bases and the J gene lost 1 base, with 10 bases spanning the gap. The CDR3 runs to 14 residues. The germline CDR1 and CDR2 sequences are MGHRA and YSYEKL. This CDR3 reads CASSPVDRNTEAFF. In DNA form, the CDR3 reads TGCGCCAGCAGCCCAGTGGACAGGAACACTGAAGCTTTCTTT.

Concerning this clonotype: The final CDR3 position lacks the conserved phenylalanine or tryptophan, pointing to a likely read error. This rearrangement joins TRBV29-1 to TRBJ1-2; no definite D call. V gave up 3 bases and J gave up 6 bases, with 20 bases separating them. Germline V gene sequence: CDR1 SQVTM, CDR2 ANQGSEA. The CDR3 has 15 residues. Written as DNA, the CDR3 is TGCAGCGTTGAGGAGGCCAGGTCGACGTCTAATGGCTACACCTTA. This codes for CSVEEARSTSNGYTL.

The chain carries TRBV6-5 and TRBJ1-6; D is uncertain. The CDR3 length is 16 residues. Germline loops: CDR1 MNHEY, CDR2 SVGAGI. V was shortened by 0 bases and J by 3 bases, with 9 bases between the two germline ends. The CDR3 region has the DNA TGTGCCAGCAGTTACTCGGCTCAGCACTATAATTCACCCCTCCACTTT. Its translation is CASSYSAQHYNSPLHF.

This chain uses TRBV6-5 with TRBJ1-6; D unresolved. The CDR3 is 13 amino acids. The germline CDR1 and CDR2 sequences are MNHEY and SVGAGI. Trimming took 0 bases from V and 13 from J, leaving 10 bases between them. CDR3 coding DNA: TGTGCCAGCAGTTACTCATCTCGTTTTCCCCTCCACTTT. Protein product: CASSYSSRFPLHF.

The rearrangement joins TRBV30 to TRBJ1-1; 7 bases are a match to TRBD1. CDR1 is GTSNPN and CDR2 is SVGIG in the germline V gene (reference sequence). J gave up 0 bases and V 3 bases, and 13 bases lay outside the gene matches. This CDR3 is built from 17 residues. CDR3 in DNA: TGTGCCTGGAGGCGCATCGTGGTACAGGGGCTGAACACTGAAGCTTTCTTT. Protein sequence: CAWRRIVVQGLNTEAFF.

The table lists this clonotype with a few counts. Sequence at one end of the junction differs from germline and may be a read error. V and J are TRBV30 and TRBJ1-1; 8 bases line up with TRBD1. This CDR3 has 15 amino acids. CDR1 GTSNPN and CDR2 SVGIG come from the germline V gene (reference sequence). The CDR3 loop is CVWSELPGGSTEAFF. In nucleotides, the CDR3 is TGTGTCTGGAGCGAACTCCCAGGGGGCTCGACTGAAGCTTTCTTT.

The chain recombines TRBV27 with TRBJ2-5; no definite D call. V lost 6 bases and J lost 5, with 22 bases in between. The germline V gene has CDR1 MNHEY and CDR2 SMNVEV (reference sequence). This CDR3 region has 16 residues. CDR3 DNA: TGTGCCAGCAGACCTTCGCTAGTGGGTCTGTGGGAGACCCAGTACTTC. The encoded protein is CASRPSLVGLWETQYF.

There are many counts of this clonotype. The gene calls are TRBV6-2 or TRBV6-3 and TRBJ1-1, with 7 nucleotides matching TRBD1. V was clipped by 6 bases and J by 8 bases; unmatched bases: 6. The CDR3 is made up of 12 amino acids. Germline CDR1 is MNHEY and CDR2 is SVGEGT. The CDR3 sequence is CASSYPGQEAFF. The CDR3 region has the DNA TGTGCCAGCAGCTATCCGGGACAGGAAGCTTTCTTT.

As to this clonotype: A much larger clonotype is one base distant, so this may be a read error. The chain carries TRBV7-9 and TRBJ1-1, with D possibly being TRBD1 (5 bases). Trimming cost V 1 base and J 6 bases, with 9 bases left between them. Looked up from germline, CDR1 is SEHNR and CDR2 is FQNEAQ (reference sequence). This CDR3 is 13 amino acids long. The CDR3 nucleotides are TGTGCCAGCAGCTTAGGCGTGACAGCTGAAGCTTTCTTT. Protein sequence: CASSLGVTAEAFF.

This clonotype was detected many times. The chain has TRBV20-1 and TRBJ2-3, with 7 bases aligning to TRBD1. The CDR3 spans 14 residues. Germline V lookup: CDR1 DFQATT, CDR2 SNEGSKA (reference sequence). V lost 0 bases to trimming and J lost 6 bases; unmatched junction nucleotides: 6. Here the CDR3 reads CSARDWQGVDTQYF. The DNA of the CDR3 is TGCAGTGCTAGAGATTGGCAGGGGGTGGATACGCAGTATTTT.

This clonotype appeared once. This could be a read error, since a much larger clone is one nucleotide away. The chain combines TRBV5-6 with TRBJ1-1; tentatively, D is TRBD1 (6 bases). CDR3 length: 16 residues. Trimming took off 1 base at V and 0 bases at J, with 13 bases between the two ends. Germline V gene lookup returns CDR1 SGHDT and CDR2 YYEEEE. CDR3 loop: CASSLYREQMNTEAFF. CDR3 in DNA: TGTGCCAGCAGCTTGTACAGGGAGCAGATGAACACTGAAGCTTTCTTT.

This clonotype was counted at least ten times. The CDR3 loop is CASSLEGLADSYEQYF. CDR3 DNA: TGTGCCAGCAGCTTAGAAGGACTAGCGGACTCCTACGAGCAGTACTTC. V and J are TRBV7-2 and TRBJ2-7, with 10 positions matching TRBD2. The CDR3 runs 16 residues. Germline loops: CDR1 SGHTA, CDR2 FQGNSA. Unmatched junction bases numbered 3, after V lost 1 base and J lost 0 bases.

The chain recombines TRBV6-5 with TRBJ1-6; tentative D call: TRBD1 (5 bases). CDR3 length equals 14 residues. Trimming stripped 6 bases from V and 13 bases from J, with 19 bases between. The germline V gene encodes CDR1 MNHEY and CDR2 SVGAGI. The CDR3 DNA reads as TGTGCCAGCAGCCCCGGGGCCTCGCCCTATCCCCTCCACTTT. Translated: CASSPGASPYPLHF.

Details on this clonotype: This sequence may be a read error, since a much larger clone differs from it by one base. The chain links TRBV29-1 to TRBJ2-6; unclear D gene. Trimming removed 3 bases at V and 0 bases at J, with 3 bases between. Germline CDR1 and CDR2: SQVTM and ANQGSEA. This CDR3 has 13 residues. The CDR3 sequence: CSVDVSGANVLTF. Written as DNA, the CDR3 is TGCAGCGTTGATGTCTCTGGGGCCAACGTCCTGACTTTC.